This is a list of T cell receptor beta chains from one sample in a study of human T cells and chemical hapten exposure. TCRdb recomputed calls from the RACE reads with MiXCR, one row per CDR3 protein. The sample contains roughly 36,000 distinct CDR3 sequences, 10% of which appear only once. Source: whole blood, taken in connection with sensitization to the hapten diphenylcyclopropenone (DPC). These TCRs come from a man aged 45-65 years with alopecia areata. Some clones in this sample may be carry-over from other donors' samples. Both conserved end residues are part of each CDR3. Fields, in order: V gene, D gene, J gene, clone size, CDR3 DNA, CDR3 protein. The D gene is left open where the match is weak. A row's size may be missing; if present it is once, few, many or a size class.

TRBV18	.	TRBJ2-3	many	TGTGCCAGCTCACCAGGGGACACCACAGATACGCAGTATTTT	CASSPGDTTDTQYF
TRBV28	.	TRBJ1-2	medium-sized	TGTGCCAGCGGGTCACAGGGAGAAGGCTACACCTTC	CASGSQGEGYTF
TRBV28	TRBD1	TRBJ2-7	many	TGTGCCAGCGAGGGGGCGCTTCCCTACGAGCAGTACTTC	CASEGALPYEQYF
TRBV4-1	.	TRBJ1-3	.	TGCGCCAGCAGCCAAGCTGGAAACACCATATATTTT	CASSQAGNTIYF
TRBV6-2/TRBV6-3	TRBD1	TRBJ1-1	many	TGTGCCACAGGGACAGTGAACACTGAAGCTTTCTTT	CATGTVNTEAFF
TRBV20-1	.	TRBJ2-3	many	TGCAGTGCTAGAGTAGTCATCACAGATACGCAGTATTTT	CSARVVITDTQYF
TRBV15	.	TRBJ2-7	.	TGTGCCACCAGCAGAGAAGGGGTCGAGCAGTACTTC	CATSREGVEQYF
TRBV7-9	TRBD2	TRBJ2-1	many	TGTGCCAGCAGCTTACAAGCGGGGTCGGCCTCCTACAATGAGCAGTTCTTC	CASSLQAGSASYNEQFF
TRBV7-9	.	TRBJ2-7	.	TGTGCCAGCAGCCTCGATCTCCACGAGCAGTACTTC	CASSLDLHEQYF
TRBV11-2	TRBD1	TRBJ1-1	many	TGTGCCAGCAGCTTAGAACAGGGGGCTGAAGCTTTCTTT	CASSLEQGAEAFF
TRBV6-1	TRBD1	TRBJ1-5	few	TGTGCCAGCAGTTTGACAGGGGGGAGCAATCAGCCCCAGCATTTT	CASSLTGGSNQPQHF
TRBV7-2	.	TRBJ2-7	.	TGTGCCAGCAGCTCGGCAGGGTACGAGCAGTACTTC	CASSSAGYEQYF
TRBV28	.	TRBJ2-7	.	TGTGCCAGCAGTTCCGTGATAAGCGATAGCTCCTACGAGCAGTACTTC	CASSSVISDSSYEQYF
TRBV29-1	TRBD1	TRBJ1-1	many	TGCAGCTCTGGAGGGGGCGGGAGTGAAGCTTTCTTT	CSSGGGGSEAFF
TRBV4-3	.	TRBJ1-6	many	TGCGCCAGCAGCCAAGATTGGGACGGGGATAATTCACCCCTCCACTTT	CASSQDWDGDNSPLHF
TRBV5-4	.	TRBJ2-6	many	TGTGCCAGCAGCTTGGCCCAGGGTCAGACCAACGTCCTGACTTTC	CASSLAQGQTNVLTF